Presented here are 4 T cell receptor beta chains from one specimen sequenced in a study of CD8 T cells in ankylosing spondylitis. Each CDR3 protein is one row after TCRdb ran MiXCR on the 5' RACE reads. The table has approximately 110,000 distinct CDR3 sequences, less than 25% seen once. Sequencing used synovial fluid, either unsorted or a sorted T cell fraction (not recorded which). These receptor sequences come from a male donor with ankylosing spondylitis.

V is TRBV5-1 and J is TRBJ1-2; D is unresolved. The CDR3 is 15 residues long. Trimming took 4 bases from V and 6 from J, leaving 19 bases between them. Germline values: CDR1 SGHRS, CDR2 YFSETQ. In nucleotides, the CDR3 is TGCGCCAGCAGCCGAGAGTACGGATTGTTGGATGGCTACACCTTC. Encoded protein: CASSREYGLLDGYTF.

Notes on this clonotype: Lacking the conserved final phenylalanine or tryptophan, this CDR3 likely reflects a read error. The gene calls are TRBV12-3 or TRBV12-4 and TRBJ1-4; 7 bases match TRBD1. Losses at the gene ends were 6 bases for V and 7 bases for J; bases not matched to a gene: 5. The CDR3 has 13 amino acids. The CDR3 here is CASRTGKGEKLFY. Here the CDR3 DNA reads TGTGCCAGCAGGACAGGGAAAGGTGAAAAACTGTTTTAT.

A few counts support this clonotype. The gene calls are TRBV10-3 and TRBJ2-5; D may be TRBD2 (5 bases). V was shortened by 4 bases and J by 5 bases, with 8 bases between the two germline ends. The germline CDR1 and CDR2 sequences are ENHRY and SYGVKD. This CDR3 is 12 amino acids long. CDR3 protein: CAISGGRETQYF. CDR3 sequence (DNA): TGTGCCATCAGTGGAGGGCGGGAGACCCAGTACTTC.

In its sample, this clonotype was seen a few times. This chain joins TRBV27 and TRBJ2-1, with 9 bases fitting TRBD2. V dropped 7 bases and J dropped 8; count of bases not matched to a gene: 9. This CDR3 is 14 amino acids long. Germline V CDR1 and CDR2: MNHEY, SMNVEV (reference sequence). CDR3 sequence: CASMSGLAGYEQFF. Written as DNA, the CDR3 is TGTGCCAGCATGTCGGGACTAGCTGGCTATGAGCAGTTCTTC.